This TCR beta chain was retrieved from a study of molecular identifiers for immune sequencing clone quantification. The CDR3 consists of 12 residues. Germline V lookup: CDR1 MNHEY, CDR2 SVGEGT. Trimming took 8 bases from V and 4 from J, leaving 9 bases between them. TCRdb re-called the PCR reads with MiXCR, one entry per CDR3 protein. The sample includes about 320,000 distinct CDR3 sequences, roughly a quarter seen only once; the top ten take about 0.71%. This clonotype was recorded many times. The receptor was derived from a human donor in good health. Some libraries in this study had Jurkat cell RNA spiked in. The V call is TRBV6-2 or TRBV6-3, the J call TRBJ1-5; maybe TRBD1 (6 bases). Sequenced material: naive CD8+ T cells from blood, with Jurkat cell RNA spiked in. As for subset: FACS-sorted CD8+CD4-CCR7+CD45RA+ naive T cells. CDR3: CASRTANQPQHF. CDR3 DNA sequence: TGTGCCAGCCGGACAGCTAATCAGCCCCAGCATTTT.